One and the same sample provided the 12 T cell receptor beta chains below, sequenced in a study of response to subunit inactivated influenza vaccine. TCRdb redid the calling of the RT-PCR reads with MiXCR, one entry per CDR3 protein. Of approximately 500,000 distinct CDR3 sequences detected, about 14% appear once; the ten largest clones hold over 8.5%. The source material was PBMCs from blood, sampled 11 to 12 days after vaccination. The receptors stem from a man between 50 and 59 years old who received an inactivated influenza vaccine.

The chain carries TRBV10-3 and TRBJ2-2; 12 bases are shared with TRBD2. CDR1 and CDR2 from the germline V gene are ENHRY and SYGVKD. The CDR3 sequence is 17 residues long. Germline trimming cut 10 bases from V and 1 base from J; bases unmatched to any gene: 10. CDR3 in DNA: TGTGCCACCGGACGAGGACTAGCGGGGCGGAACACCGGGGAGCTGTTTTTT. Translating gives CATGRGLAGRNTGELFF.

This clonotype was counted many times. V usage is TRBV18 and J usage is TRBJ2-1; D is ambiguous. Trimming left V 3 bases short and J 6 bases short, with 9 bases between. The CDR3 contains 13 residues. Germline values: CDR1 KGHSH, CDR2 LQKENI. DNA of the CDR3: TGTGCCAGCTCACCGGGCCCTATCAATGAGCAGTTCTTC. Protein product: CASSPGPINEQFF.

This chain links TRBV12-3 or TRBV12-4 with TRBJ1-2; 9 bases are a match to TRBD1. V was pared by 2 bases and J by 0 bases, with 7 bases of the junction left unmatched. CDR3 length: 17 amino acids. Written as DNA, the CDR3 is TGTGCCAGCAGTTTATCGGCGACAGGGGGAGCTAACTATGGCTACACCTTC. Amino acid sequence: CASSLSATGGANYGYTF.

This sequence joins TRBV5-6 and TRBJ2-7, with 7 bases lining up with TRBD1. After removal of 3 bases from V and 0 bases from J, the junction contained 3 bases not matched to a gene. CDR3 length: 14 residues. Germline V gene lookup returns CDR1 SGHDT and CDR2 YYEEEE. The CDR3 bases are TGTGCCAGCAGCTGGAGGACAGGCTCCTACGAGCAGTACTTC. Translated: CASSWRTGSYEQYF.

This clonotype was found a few times. The J gene is TRBJ1-4, the V gene TRBV5-5; D call uncertain. V was shortened by 0 bases and J by 5 bases, with 11 bases between the two germline ends. The length of the CDR3 is 15 residues. Germline lookup yields CDR1 SGHKS and CDR2 YYEKEE (reference sequence). CDR3 coding DNA: TGTGCCAGCAGCTTGGCCCCAGCTTTGAATGAAAAACTGTTTTTT. Encoded protein: CASSLAPALNEKLFF.

This clonotype showed up many times. CDR3 nucleotide sequence: TGTGCCAGCAGCCTCTCCTACAATGAGCAGTTCTTC. Residues: CASSLSYNEQFF. The rearrangement joins TRBV28 to TRBJ2-1; D is ambiguous. Germline loops: CDR1 MDHEN, CDR2 SYDVKM. The CDR3 length is 12 residues. The V gene lost 6 bases and the J gene lost 0 bases, with 3 bases spanning the gap. The full variable domain, rest sourced from reference TRBV28 and TRBJ2-1, is DVKVTQSSRYLVKRTGEKVFLECVQDMDHENMFWYRQDPGLGLRLIYFSYDVKMKEKGDIPEGYSVSREKKERFSLILESASTNQTSMYLCASSLSYNEQFFGPGTRLTVL.

The genes are TRBV7-9 and TRBJ2-1; the match to TRBD2 covers 7 bases. V lost 5 bases, J lost 4 bases, and 8 bases stayed unmatched. The CDR3 loop spans 15 amino acids. From germline, CDR1 is SEHNR and CDR2 FQNEAQ (reference sequence). The CDR3 protein is CASSPGASGYNEQFF. The DNA for the CDR3 is TGTGCCAGCAGCCCCGGGGCTAGCGGATACAATGAGCAGTTCTTC.

This clonotype was counted only a few times. The chain combines TRBV7-9 with TRBJ2-3, with TRBD2 matching over 11 bases. Germline V gives CDR1 SEHNR, CDR2 FQNEAQ (reference sequence). J gave up 5 bases and V 3 bases, and 4 bases lay outside the gene matches. The CDR3 runs 15 residues. The DNA of the CDR3 is TGTGCCAGCAGCTTTAGCGGGAGGGCCCAAGATACGCAGTATTTT. It specifies CASSFSGRAQDTQYF. The full variable domain, with the rest looked up from reference TRBV7-9 and TRBJ2-3, is DTGVSQNPRHKITKRGQNVTFRCDPISEHNRLYWYRQTLGQGPEFLTYFQNEAQLEKSRLLSDRFSAERPKGSFSTLEIQRTEQGDSAMYLCASSFSGRAQDTQYFGPGTRLTVL.

Concerning this clonotype: A read error may be the cause here, since a much bigger clone is one base away. V gene TRBV5-1 combines with J gene TRBJ2-1; 12 bases are a match to TRBD2. Germline V gene data show CDR1 as SGHRS and CDR2 as YFSETQ. The CDR3 totals 16 residues. The trim removed 4 bases at V and 9 bases at J, leaving 11 bases unmatched. The CDR3 spells CASSMSASGGVSEQFF. CDR3 nucleotide sequence: TGCGCCAGCAGCATGAGCGCTAGCGGGGGGGTCAGTGAGCAGTTCTTC.

This clonotype has at least ten counts. The chain links TRBV12-3 or TRBV12-4 to TRBJ1-2; no clear D gene. CDR3 length: 13 amino acids. The V and J ends lost 1 base and 4 bases respectively, with 7 bases between them. This CDR3 is CASSLGQRYGYTF. The CDR3 nucleotides are TGTGCCAGCAGTTTAGGGCAGCGCTATGGCTACACCTTC.

This clonotype was seen a few times. The chain carries TRBV12-3 or TRBV12-4 and TRBJ1-1; the D gene is possibly TRBD1 (6 bases). The V and J ends lost 6 bases and 4 bases respectively, with 15 bases between them. This CDR3 spans 14 amino acids. The CDR3 coding sequence is TGTGCCAGCAGGGAAAGACAGGTGACCACTGAAGCTTTCTTT. Translating gives CASRERQVTTEAFF.

The rearrangement joins TRBV11-1 to TRBJ1-4, with unresolved D. The CDR3 runs to 12 residues. The germline gives CDR1 SGHAT, CDR2 FQDESV (reference sequence). The V and J ends lost 4 bases and 7 bases respectively, with 7 bases between them. CDR3 protein: CASSSSTEKLFF. CDR3 nucleotides: TGTGCCAGCAGCTCTTCGACTGAAAAACTGTTTTTT.